Below are 31 T cell receptor beta chains sequenced from a single sample in a study of cytomegalovirus exposure and HLA in healthy donors (dated by TCRdb to about 2017). Preparation of the library involved the immunoSEQ multiplex PCR assay. The multiplex PCR relied on a mix of 60 forward primers for TCR Vbeta segments and 13 reverse primers for TCR Jbeta segments. Sourced from immuneACCESS, this table was stored by TCRdb with only in-frame sequences that have V and J called. A share of the clones is absent; for the studies checked, an unresolved V gene accounts for under half, and the remainder has no known explanation. Here the sample has around 130,000 clones; over 60% occur a single time. The top ten hold 1.8% of the sample. Sequencing input: PBMCs. All receptors come from a man aged 35 to 55 in good health and CMV-seronegative.

The gene calls are TRBV2 and TRBJ2-3, with 10 bases fitting TRBD2. Germline V lookup: CDR1 SNHLY, CDR2 FYNNEI. This CDR3 comprises 15 residues. J lost 2 bases, V lost 6 bases, and 5 bases had no gene match. CDR3 protein: CASRTLAGITDTQYF. CDR3 in DNA: TGTGCCAGCAGGACACTAGCGGGGATCACAGATACGCAGTATTTT.

The chain's CDR3 is CASSFVAGAYNEQFF. CDR3 bases: TGTGCCAGCAGCTTCGTAGCGGGGGCCTACAATGAGCAGTTCTTC. The chain has TRBV5-4 and TRBJ2-1, with 9 bases that match TRBD2. V lost 2 bases, J lost 2 bases, and 2 bases stayed unmatched. Germline V gives CDR1 SGHNT, CDR2 YYREEE (reference sequence). The CDR3 consists of 15 residues.

The chain employs TRBV30 and TRBJ2-5, with D perhaps TRBD1 (5 bases). The germline V and J ends were trimmed by 0 bases and 3 bases, with 8 bases remaining between them. The CDR3 contains 13 residues. CDR1 is GTSNPN and CDR2 is SVGIG in the germline V gene (reference sequence). The CDR3 reads CAWSVGAEETQYF. In nucleotides, the CDR3 is TGTGCCTGGAGTGTAGGGGCAGAAGAGACCCAGTACTTC.

This clone occurred once. The chain employs TRBV7-8 and TRBJ2-7, with D possibly being TRBD1 (6 bases). This CDR3 is 14 amino acids long. Per germline, CDR1 SGHVS and CDR2 FQNEAQ. V was trimmed by 5 bases and J by 1 base, leaving 12 bases between them. DNA of the CDR3: TGTGCCAGCAGCGGACAGTGGATTTCCTACGAGCAGTACTTC. It yields the protein CASSGQWISYEQYF.

This chain links TRBV5-4 with TRBJ2-7; D is unresolved. The V gene lost 2 bases and the J gene lost 1 base, with 10 bases spanning the gap. There are 14 residues in the CDR3. The germline CDR1 and CDR2 sequences are SGHNT and YYREEE (reference sequence). For the CDR3, the DNA is TGTGCCAGCAGCTTTGATAGTTATTCCTACGAGCAGTACTTC. This codes for CASSFDSYSYEQYF.

The chain couples TRBV18 to TRBJ2-3; TRBD1 agrees at 11 bases. The germline gives CDR1 KGHSH, CDR2 LQKENI. Trimming took 6 bases from V and 4 from J; bases not matched to a gene: 6. CDR3 length equals 15 residues. The CDR3 loop reads CASSLGQGASDTQYF. CDR3 sequence (DNA): TGTGCCAGCTCCCTAGGACAGGGGGCCTCAGATACGCAGTATTTT.

This chain connects TRBV10-2 to TRBJ2-2, with 11 bases lining up with TRBD2. CDR3 length: 16 residues. V dropped 3 bases and J dropped 4; count of bases not matched to a gene: 4. Germline V gene sequence: CDR1 WSHSY, CDR2 SAAADI. CDR3 bases: TGCGCCAGCAGTGAACTAGCGGGAGCTGGCACCGGGGAGCTGTTTTTT. Its protein product is CASSELAGAGTGELFF.

Comments on this clone: The identical CDR3 is also encoded by other nucleotide sequences in the sample. The chain couples TRBV9 to TRBJ2-2; D is possibly TRBD1 (6 bases). The CDR3 is made up of 15 amino acids. V dropped 2 bases and J dropped 5 bases, with 13 bases sitting between them. Germline CDR1 is SGDLS and CDR2 is YYNGEE. The CDR3 nucleotides are TGTGCCAGCAGCGTTACCTCAGGGGTTACCGGGGAGCTGTTTTTT. Its protein is CASSVTSGVTGELFF.

This rearrangement joins TRBV7-9 to TRBJ2-5; 10 nucleotides line up with TRBD1. Unmatched junction bases numbered 2, after V lost 3 bases and J lost 4 bases. The germline CDR1 and CDR2 sequences are SEHNR and FQNEAQ (reference sequence). CDR3 length equals 14 residues. The CDR3 DNA reads TGTGCCAGCAGCTTGGACAGGGGGGGAGAGACCCAGTACTTC. This codes for CASSLDRGGETQYF. Variable domain in full (rest from reference TRBV7-9 and TRBJ2-5): DTGVSQNPRHKITKRGQNVTFRCDPISEHNRLYWYRQTLGQGPEFLTYFQNEAQLEKSRLLSDRFSAERPKGSFSTLEIQRTEQGDSAMYLCASSLDRGGETQYFGPGTRLLVL.

This sequence joins TRBV29-1 and TRBJ2-7, with a tentative D call TRBD1 (6 bases). V dropped 7 bases and J dropped 0 bases, with 19 bases sitting between them. This CDR3 contains 15 residues. CDR1 and CDR2 from the germline V gene are SQVTM and ANQGSEA. The CDR3 DNA is TGCAGCGCTCTCCCCGGGACGGACAGCTCCTACGAGCAGTACTTC. The encoded protein is CSALPGTDSSYEQYF.

The DNA of the CDR3 is TGTGCCAGCAGTTTCAGGTCTAGCGGGGGCTACGAGCAGTACTTC. It translates to CASSFRSSGGYEQYF. This chain joins TRBV28 and TRBJ2-7, with 10 bases identical to TRBD2. Germline CDR1 reads MDHEN; CDR2 reads SYDVKM. Trimming removed 3 bases from V and 3 bases from J; junction bases left unmatched: 5. The CDR3 sequence is 15 residues long.

This rearrangement joins TRBV30 to TRBJ1-5; 10 nucleotides match TRBD1. After removal of 1 base from V and 3 bases from J, the junction contained 3 bases not matched to a gene. The CDR3 has 15 amino acids. Germline values: CDR1 GTSNPN, CDR2 SVGIG (reference sequence). The CDR3: CAWSGDRGDNQPQHF. The DNA of the CDR3 is TGTGCCTGGAGTGGGGACAGGGGCGACAATCAGCCCCAGCATTTT.

The chain employs TRBV28 and TRBJ1-4, with TRBD1 matching 8 bases. The CDR3 totals 14 residues. V lost 6 bases, J lost 8 bases, and 8 bases stayed unmatched. Germline assignment: CDR1 MDHEN and CDR2 SYDVKM. As DNA, the CDR3 is TGTGCCAGCAGCCAGGGACAGGACCGAGAAAAACTGTTTTTT. Amino acid sequence: CASSQGQDREKLFF. The full variable domain, rest sourced from reference TRBV28 and TRBJ1-4, is DVKVTQSSRYLVKRTGEKVFLECVQDMDHENMFWYRQDPGLGLRLIYFSYDVKMKEKGDIPEGYSVSREKKERFSLILESASTNQTSMYLCASSQGQDREKLFFGSGTQLSVL.

The CDR3 region is CASSSRRLDLLPTDTQYF. The CDR3 region has the DNA TGTGCCAGCAGCTCTCGGAGGTTGGACCTCTTACCCACAGATACGCAGTATTTT. This sequence joins TRBV11-2 and TRBJ2-3; D may be TRBD2 (5 bases). The V gene's germline CDR1 is SGHAT and CDR2 FQNNGV. This CDR3 has 18 residues. V lost 4 bases, J lost 2 bases, and 22 bases lay in between.

V gene TRBV29-1 combines with J gene TRBJ2-5; possibly TRBD2 for D (5 bases). There are 11 residues in the CDR3. V dropped 7 bases and J dropped 7 bases, with 13 bases sitting between them. The germline gives CDR1 SQVTM, CDR2 ANQGSEA. The CDR3 coding sequence is TGCAGCGGCGAGGGCGCAGGGACCCAGTACTTC. Its translation: CSGEGAGTQYF.

The chain recombines TRBV4-1 with TRBJ2-2; 8 bases are shared with TRBD2. CDR1 is MGHRA, CDR2 YSYEKL, per germline. The CDR3 extends over 16 amino acids. J gave up 6 bases and V 0 bases, and 6 bases lay outside the gene matches. The CDR3 DNA reads as TGCGCCAGCAGCCAAGATCCCGGGGGGGGACCCGGGGAGCTGTTTTTT. Translated, it gives CASSQDPGGGPGELFF.

The genes are TRBV5-1 and TRBJ2-2, with 10 bases lining up with TRBD1. The germline gives CDR1 SGHRS, CDR2 YFSETQ. The CDR3 is 16 residues long. V lost 6 bases and J lost 4; bases outside the gene matches: 9. Here the CDR3 reads CASTLRGDRGTGELFF. The CDR3 DNA sequence: TGCGCCAGCACCCTGAGGGGGGACAGGGGCACCGGGGAGCTGTTTTTT.

The CDR3 reads CASSLADRGYEQYF. CDR3 nucleotide sequence: TGTGCCAGCAGCTTAGCAGACAGGGGCTACGAGCAGTACTTC. The J gene is TRBJ2-7, the V gene TRBV7-6; 8 positions match TRBD1. Per germline, CDR1 SGHVS and CDR2 FNYEAQ. The CDR3 is made up of 14 amino acids. V was pared by 0 bases and J by 3 bases, with 1 base of the junction left unmatched.

This chain uses TRBV6-5 with TRBJ2-3; D gene unclear. V was shortened by 2 bases and J by 2 bases, with 11 bases between the two germline ends. Looked up from germline, CDR1 is MNHEY and CDR2 is SVGAGI. The CDR3 covers 15 residues. This chain's CDR3 is CASSYGSIPTDTQYF. The CDR3 nucleotides are TGTGCCAGCAGTTACGGTAGCATCCCCACAGATACGCAGTATTTT.

This sequence joins TRBV30 and TRBJ1-1; maybe TRBD1 (5 bases). V was clipped by 1 base and J by 1 base, with 7 bases between them. The CDR3 is 13 residues long. The germline CDR1 and CDR2 sequences are GTSNPN and SVGIG (reference sequence). The DNA of the CDR3 is TGTGCCTGGAGTGAAGACAGGAACACTGAAGCTTTCTTT. Translated, it gives CAWSEDRNTEAFF.

This sequence joins TRBV7-9 and TRBJ1-3; the D is unclear. This CDR3 has 15 amino acids. Trimming removed 7 bases at V and 0 bases at J, with 13 bases between. Germline values: CDR1 SEHNR, CDR2 FQNEAQ (reference sequence). This chain's CDR3 is CASTPEGASGNTIYF. CDR3 DNA: TGTGCCAGCACCCCAGAGGGAGCCTCTGGAAACACCATATATTTT.

The chain links TRBV18 to TRBJ1-5, with 7 bases identical to TRBD1. Germline loops: CDR1 KGHSH, CDR2 LQKENI. The CDR3 loop spans 16 amino acids. V dropped 1 base and J dropped 5; count of bases not matched to a gene: 8. CDR3 in amino acids: CASSPRAQGYDQPQHF. The CDR3 DNA sequence: TGTGCCAGCTCACCACGGGCACAGGGGTACGATCAGCCCCAGCATTTT.

The V and J genes are TRBV7-9 and TRBJ2-7, with 9 bases matching TRBD1. V was pared by 5 bases and J by 3 bases, with 2 bases of the junction left unmatched. Germline assignment: CDR1 SEHNR and CDR2 FQNEAQ (reference sequence). The length of the CDR3 is 13 residues. This chain's CDR3 is CASSATGGYEQYF. CDR3 in DNA: TGTGCCAGCAGCGCGACAGGGGGCTACGAGCAGTACTTC.

In this sample, this clone turned up once. The junction differs from germline at one of its ends, possibly a read error. V usage is TRBV7-2 and J usage is TRBJ2-7; TRBD2 aligns across 7 bases. This CDR3 comprises 13 residues. CDR1 and CDR2 from the germline V gene are SGHTA and FQGNSA. The CDR3 is CASGLFGEGEQYF. CDR3 bases: TGTGCCAGCGGCTTGTTCGGGGAGGGCGAGCAGTACTTC. The entire variable domain, with the rest obtained from reference TRBV7-2 and TRBJ2-7, is as follows: GAGVSQSPSNKVTEKGKDVELRCDPISGHTALYWYRQSLGQGLEFLIYFQGNSAPDKSGLPSDRFSAERTGGSVSTLTIQRTQQEDSAVYLCASGLFGEGEQYFGPGTRLTVT.

The chain employs TRBV19 and TRBJ1-5; D remains unclear. The CDR3 totals 14 residues. With 6 bases removed from V and 0 bases from J, the gap between germline ends came to 9 bases. In germline, CDR1 is LNHDA, CDR2 SQIVND (reference sequence). The CDR3 bases are TGTGCCAGTAGCGGACTCCTTAGCAATCAGCCCCAGCATTTT. This encodes CASSGLLSNQPQHF.

This clone was seen a handful of times. This chain links TRBV5-1 with TRBJ1-2; a possible D gene is TRBD1 (6 bases). Trimming pared 1 base from V and 7 bases from J, leaving 17 bases between. Looked up from germline, CDR1 is SGHRS and CDR2 is YFSETQ. CDR3 length equals 15 residues. As DNA, the CDR3 is TGCGCCAGCAGCTTGAGTTCGGACAGTTTGGGTGGCTACACCTTC. This sequence encodes CASSLSSDSLGGYTF. Drawing the rest from reference TRBV5-1 and TRBJ1-2, the complete variable domain is KAGVTQTPRYLIKTRGQQVTLSCSPISGHRSVSWYQQTPGQGLQFLFEYFSETQRNKGNFPGRFSGRQFSNSRSEMNVSTLELGDSALYLCASSLSSDSLGGYTFGSGTRLTVV.

The chain employs TRBV9 and TRBJ1-2; TRBD1 is a possible D gene (5 bases). V lost 3 bases and J 7 bases, leaving 10 bases between the germline ends. The CDR3 contains 12 residues. In germline, CDR1 is SGDLS, CDR2 YYNGEE. Written as DNA, the CDR3 is TGTGCCAGCAGCGGGGGGGGGATTGGCTACACCTTC. Its translation is CASSGGGIGYTF.

The chain links TRBV18 to TRBJ2-5; 10 bases align to TRBD1. V lost 2 bases to trimming and J lost 6 bases; unmatched junction nucleotides: 12. Germline V gives CDR1 KGHSH, CDR2 LQKENI. This CDR3 region has 17 residues. CDR3 loop: CASSPRGQGQGRKTQYF. The CDR3 coding sequence is TGTGCCAGCTCACCAAGGGGCCAGGGACAGGGGAGAAAGACCCAGTACTTC.

The chain couples TRBV4-2 to TRBJ2-5, with D possibly being TRBD1 (6 bases). The DNA end is a closer match to TRBJ2-7, so the J assignment may be wrong. Germline V gene lookup returns CDR1 LGHNA and CDR2 YNFKEQ. This CDR3 is built from 18 residues. The CDR3 protein is CASSQDRFQDRRKYEQYF. CDR3 in DNA: TGTGCCAGCAGCCAAGATCGTTTCCAGGACAGAAGGAAATACGAGCAGTACTTC.

This rearrangement joins TRBV2 to TRBJ2-3, with a tentative D call TRBD2 (6 bases). This CDR3 region has 13 residues. The germline V gene has CDR1 SNHLY and CDR2 FYNNEI. With 8 bases removed from V and 3 bases from J, the gap between germline ends came to 12 bases. The CDR3, as DNA: TGTGCCAGCGGCCCGGCGGGGACAGATACGCAGTATTTT. Translating it yields CASGPAGTDTQYF.

This clone was seen only a few times. The chain is built from TRBV5-4 and TRBJ2-1; TRBD2 matches 9 bases. The trim removed 0 bases at V and 5 bases at J, leaving 9 bases unmatched. This CDR3 has 17 amino acids. Germline values: CDR1 SGHNT, CDR2 YYREEE (reference sequence). As DNA, the CDR3 is TGTGCCAGCAGCTTGGCCGGATGGCGGGAGGGCGACAATGAGCAGTTCTTC. Amino acids: CASSLAGWREGDNEQFF.